These 14 T cell receptor beta chains originate from one sample sequenced in a study of identifying expanded T cells in peripheral blood. Profiling relied on immunoSEQ multiplex PCR, and the TCRdb table lists in-frame clones only, not all of them. This table holds under 110,000 clones, 87% found once. Input material: blood. These receptors were taken from a person aged 18 to 75 in good health.

This rearrangement joins TRBV10-3 to TRBJ2-3; the match to TRBD1 covers 9 bases. The V gene end was trimmed by 3 bases and the J gene end by 4 bases; junction bases not matched to a gene: 20. The V gene's germline CDR1 is ENHRY and CDR2 SYGVKD. The CDR3 consists of 20 residues. CDR3 protein: CAISDPGGLPRDRDADTQYF. The CDR3 DNA reads TGTGCCATCAGTGACCCGGGGGGCTTGCCCCGGGACAGGGACGCAGATACGCAGTATTTT.

Here the CDR3 reads CASSLGDGQPQHF. CDR3 in DNA: TGTGCCAGCAGCTTAGGGGATGGACAGCCCCAGCATTTT. This chain joins TRBV7-3 and TRBJ1-5; D unresolved. Germline CDR1 and CDR2: SGHTA and FQGTGA. The CDR3 runs 13 residues. V was cut by 2 bases and J by 7 bases, with 9 bases left in between.

This clone is a singleton in its sample. The chain has TRBV7-2 and TRBJ2-7, with 9 bases aligning to TRBD1. The CDR3 sequence is 14 residues long. Trimming at V came to 4 bases and at J to 6 bases, leaving 7 bases not matched to a gene. Germline-derived CDR1 and CDR2 are SGHTA and FQGNSA. The CDR3 loop is CASSSTGTGIEQYF. Here the CDR3 DNA reads TGTGCCAGCAGCTCAACCGGGACAGGGATCGAGCAGTACTTC.

Notes on this clone: At one boundary the junction diverges from the germline segment, which might be a read error. The chain employs TRBV5-4 and TRBJ1-2; D is unresolved. CDR1 SGHNT and CDR2 YYREEE come from the germline V gene (reference sequence). The CDR3 extends over 11 amino acids. CDR3 region: CASSLDTGPSF. As DNA, the CDR3 is TGTGCCAGCAGCCTCGACACCGGGCCTTCATTC.

The rearrangement uses TRBV30 and TRBJ2-2; maybe TRBD2 (5 bases). Germline V gene lookup returns CDR1 GTSNPN and CDR2 SVGIG (reference sequence). Trimming pared 2 bases from V and 0 bases from J, leaving 10 bases between. The CDR3 is 15 residues long. As DNA, the CDR3 is TGTGCCTGGAGTCTCGGGGTGACGAACACCGGGGAGCTGTTTTTT. Translated, it gives CAWSLGVTNTGELFF.

The chain has TRBV7-2 and TRBJ2-7; D unclear. The CDR3 sequence is 12 residues long. V shed 1 base and J shed 2 bases, with 3 bases lying between them. Germline CDR1 is SGHTA and CDR2 is FQGNSA. DNA of the CDR3: TGTGCCAGCAGCTTAGTGCCCTACGAGCAGTACTTC. Amino acids: CASSLVPYEQYF.

This clone was observed a handful of times. The genes are TRBV7-6 and TRBJ1-1; D unclear. The CDR3 has 13 residues. Germline V lookup: CDR1 SGHVS, CDR2 FNYEAQ. With 5 bases removed from V and 2 bases from J, the gap between germline ends came to 9 bases. Written as DNA, the CDR3 is TGTGCCAGCAGCCCACCGGGAAACACTGAAGCTTTCTTT. Amino acids: CASSPPGNTEAFF.

This rearrangement joins TRBV28 to TRBJ2-3; possible D gene TRBD1, 5 bases. This CDR3 has 18 amino acids. Trimming left V 5 bases short and J 0 bases short, with 21 bases between. Germline CDR1 MDHEN, CDR2 SYDVKM. The CDR3 loop is CASSPFWAWQGSTDTQYF. The CDR3 coding sequence is TGTGCCAGCAGTCCTTTCTGGGCGTGGCAGGGCAGCACAGATACGCAGTATTTT. Variable domain in full (rest from reference TRBV28 and TRBJ2-3): DVKVTQSSRYLVKRTGEKVFLECVQDMDHENMFWYRQDPGLGLRLIYFSYDVKMKEKGDIPEGYSVSREKKERFSLILESASTNQTSMYLCASSPFWAWQGSTDTQYFGPGTRLTVL.

This sequence joins TRBV29-1 and TRBJ2-7, with 13 bases identical to TRBD2. J was trimmed by 4 bases and V by 4 bases; bases with no gene match: 4. The CDR3 extends over 14 amino acids. Per germline, CDR1 SQVTM and CDR2 ANQGSEA. CDR3 nucleotides: TGCAGCGTTGCGGGACTAGCGGGGCCTTACGAGCAGTACTTC. It specifies CSVAGLAGPYEQYF.

The rearrangement joins TRBV20-1 to TRBJ1-2; no definite D call. Germline V CDR1 and CDR2: DFQATT, SNEGSKA (reference sequence). V was cut by 1 base and J by 7 bases, with 4 bases left in between. The CDR3 length is 10 residues. The CDR3 loop is CSARGGGYTF. The DNA of the CDR3 is TGCAGTGCTAGAGGGGGTGGCTACACCTTC.

V and J are TRBV5-4 and TRBJ1-1; the D gene is possibly TRBD1 (5 bases). The ends were cut back, 4 bases at V and 0 bases at J, with 19 bases in the middle. In germline, CDR1 is SGHNT, CDR2 YYREEE (reference sequence). The CDR3 has 17 residues. In DNA, the CDR3 is TGTGCCAGCAGCGAAGGCGGTGGGGGGGTGGTGAACACTGAAGCTTTCTTT. Translating it yields CASSEGGGGVVNTEAFF.

The chain recombines TRBV6-5 with TRBJ2-6, with D possibly called TRBD1 or TRBD2 (5 bases each). CDR3 length equals 14 residues. The V gene's germline CDR1 is MNHEY and CDR2 SVGAGI. V was pared by 6 bases and J by 5 bases, with 11 bases between. The CDR3 protein is CASRRGSRANVLTF. The CDR3 coding sequence is TGTGCCAGCAGGAGGGGTTCGAGGGCCAACGTCCTGACTTTC.

This clone was observed once. The rearrangement joins TRBV5-6 to TRBJ1-5, with 7 bases lining up with TRBD1. Germline V gene sequence: CDR1 SGHDT, CDR2 YYEEEE. V shed 0 bases and J 7 bases; nucleotides not matched to a gene: 10. This CDR3 has 16 amino acids. For the CDR3, the DNA is TGTGCCAGCAGCTTGGGACCAGGGGGGAATAACCAGCCCCAGCATTTT. Its protein is CASSLGPGGNNQPQHF.

This clone was seen once. The chain is built from TRBV27 and TRBJ1-3; no reliable D call. CDR1 MNHEY and CDR2 SMNVEV come from the germline V gene (reference sequence). Trimming stripped 0 bases from V and 4 bases from J, with 10 bases between. The CDR3 has 15 amino acids. The CDR3 sequence is CASSLSRGYGNTIYF. Written as DNA, the CDR3 is TGTGCCAGCAGTTTATCGCGAGGGTACGGAAACACCATATATTTT.